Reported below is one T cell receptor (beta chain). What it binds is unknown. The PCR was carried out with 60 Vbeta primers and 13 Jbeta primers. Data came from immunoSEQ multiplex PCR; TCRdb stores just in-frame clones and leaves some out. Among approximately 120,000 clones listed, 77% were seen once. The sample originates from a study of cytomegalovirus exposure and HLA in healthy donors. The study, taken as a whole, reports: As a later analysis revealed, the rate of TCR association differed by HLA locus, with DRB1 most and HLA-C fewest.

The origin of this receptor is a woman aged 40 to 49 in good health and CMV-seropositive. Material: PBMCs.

For the CDR3, the DNA is TGTGCCAGTTCCTTTTTAGAGGCTGGTTACGGCTACACCTTC. The encoded protein is CASSFLEAGYGYTF. The rearrangement joins TRBV6-1 to TRBJ1-2, with D hard to call. V lost 9 bases and J 8 bases, leaving 22 bases between the germline ends. The length of the CDR3 is 14 residues. Germline-derived CDR1 and CDR2 are MNHNS and SASEGT.